This passage covers 22 T cell receptor beta chains from one sample sequenced in a study of cytomegalovirus exposure and HLA in healthy donors. Here immunoSEQ multiplex PCR was the method, and the copy in TCRdb shows in-frame clones only, minus some. The sample has 65,000 to 75,000 clones; approximately 95% are singletons. The sequenced material came from PBMCs. These receptors all stem from a young man in good health and CMV-seropositive.

The chain couples TRBV4-1 to TRBJ2-1; 11 bases line up with TRBD2. V lost 2 bases, J lost 9 bases, and 6 bases stayed unmatched. Germline values: CDR1 MGHRA, CDR2 YSYEKL. This CDR3 contains 15 residues. The CDR3: CASSQKSGTSGEQFF. CDR3 in DNA: TGCGCCAGCAGCCAAAAAAGTGGGACTAGCGGTGAGCAGTTCTTC.

The rearrangement uses TRBV27 and TRBJ1-1, with D possibly being TRBD1 (5 bases). The ends were cut back, 2 bases at V and 1 base at J, with 11 bases in the middle. This CDR3 spans 15 amino acids. Germline-derived CDR1 and CDR2 are MNHEY and SMNVEV (reference sequence). CDR3 DNA sequence: TGTGCCAGCAGTTTAACGGCAGGGCAGAACACTGAAGCTTTCTTT. This gives the protein CASSLTAGQNTEAFF.

This clone appeared a single time. This chain links TRBV11-1 with TRBJ2-3; D is undetermined. There are 14 residues in the CDR3. Germline V CDR1 and CDR2: SGHAT, FQDESV (reference sequence). With 1 base removed from V and 0 bases from J, the gap between germline ends came to 5 bases. CDR3 sequence reads: CASSLDPSTDTQYF. The CDR3 DNA sequence: TGTGCCAGCAGCTTAGATCCTAGCACAGATACGCAGTATTTT.

As DNA, the CDR3 is TGTGCCAGCAGTTGGACAGGGACCGACGAGCAGTACTTC. Translation: CASSWTGTDEQYF. The chain links TRBV6-5 to TRBJ2-7; 8 bases match TRBD1. This CDR3 region has 13 residues. J was trimmed by 5 bases and V by 4 bases; bases with no gene match: 4. The germline V gene has CDR1 MNHEY and CDR2 SVGAGI.

This clone appeared a single time. The V call is TRBV18, the J call TRBJ2-5; 11 nucleotides align to TRBD1. The CDR3 loop spans 14 amino acids. The germline CDR1 and CDR2 sequences are KGHSH and LQKENI. The junction had 1 base not matched to a gene; V was cut back by 3 bases and J by 4 bases. The CDR3 nucleotides are TGTGCCAGCTCACCTGGGACAGGGGGAGAGACCCAGTACTTC. As protein: CASSPGTGGETQYF.

V usage is TRBV6-5 and J usage is TRBJ1-3; D uncertain. Germline loops: CDR1 MNHEY, CDR2 SVGAGI. V was pared by 3 bases and J by 0 bases, with 9 bases between. CDR3 size: 15 residues. CDR3 loop: CASSYNSPSGNTIYF. DNA for the CDR3: TGTGCCAGCAGTTATAACAGCCCCTCTGGAAACACCATATATTTT.

The chain carries TRBV6-6 and TRBJ2-7; 10 bases are shared with TRBD2. J was trimmed by 4 bases and V by 7 bases; bases with no gene match: 10. From germline, CDR1 is MNHNY and CDR2 SVGAGI (reference sequence). The CDR3 sequence is 15 residues long. The CDR3: CASTPGSGRGYEQYF. The CDR3 nucleotides read TGTGCCAGCACCCCTGGAAGCGGGAGGGGTTACGAGCAGTACTTC.

The chain employs TRBV9 and TRBJ2-2, with 7 bases lining up with TRBD2. Per the germline V gene, CDR1 is SGDLS and CDR2 is YYNGEE. CDR3 size: 16 residues. With 2 bases clipped from V and 1 base from J, the junction kept 5 bases outside the gene matches. CDR3 residues: CASSVGLAENTGELFF. DNA for the CDR3: TGTGCCAGCAGCGTCGGGCTAGCGGAGAACACCGGGGAGCTGTTTTTT.

The J gene is TRBJ1-2, the V gene TRBV28; possibly TRBD1 for D (6 bases). The germline V gene encodes CDR1 MDHEN and CDR2 SYDVKM. The CDR3 runs to 14 residues. Trimming took 3 bases from V and 8 from J, leaving 16 bases between them. This CDR3 reads CASSFSTGTGGYTF. The CDR3, as DNA: TGTGCCAGCAGTTTTTCCACAGGGACGGGCGGCTACACCTTC.

The CDR3 is CASSRDRVGQETQYF. Here the CDR3 DNA reads TGCGCCAGCAGTCGGGACAGGGTTGGCCAAGAGACCCAGTACTTC. The V gene is TRBV5-1, the J gene TRBJ2-5, with TRBD1 matching over 9 bases. The CDR3 is 15 residues long. V was pared by 5 bases and J by 1 base, with 6 bases of the junction left unmatched. From germline, CDR1 is SGHRS and CDR2 YFSETQ.

The J gene is TRBJ1-1, the V gene TRBV12-5, with D maybe TRBD1 (5 bases). This CDR3 spans 14 amino acids. The germline V gene has CDR1 LGHNT and CDR2 FRNRAP. Deletions cut 3 bases from V and 4 bases from J, with 12 bases between. The CDR3 is CASGFGQGFTEAFF. The CDR3, as DNA: TGTGCTAGTGGTTTTGGGCAGGGCTTCACTGAAGCTTTCTTT.

About this clone: At one of its ends the junction is not consistent with the germline gene, which may arise from a read error. The J gene is TRBJ2-3, the V gene TRBV7-7; D might be TRBD2 (5 bases). Germline CDR1 and CDR2: SSHAT and FNYEAQ (reference sequence). The CDR3 contains 18 residues. The CDR3 DNA reads as TGTGCTAGCAGCTTAGGTCTGAGGGCTAAGATATCCACAGATACGCAGTATTTT. Translated, it gives CASSLGLRAKISTDTQYF.

The gene calls are TRBV28 and TRBJ1-4; 7 positions match TRBD1. Germline assignment: CDR1 MDHEN and CDR2 SYDVKM. After removal of 10 bases from V and 4 bases from J, the junction contained 6 bases not matched to a gene. This CDR3 is built from 13 residues. CDR3 DNA sequence: TGTGCCACCAGGGGGGGGCGTAATGAAAAACTGTTTTTT. Protein product: CATRGGRNEKLFF. Complete variable domain (other parts from reference TRBV28 and TRBJ1-4): DVKVTQSSRYLVKRTGEKVFLECVQDMDHENMFWYRQDPGLGLRLIYFSYDVKMKEKGDIPEGYSVSREKKERFSLILESASTNQTSMYLCATRGGRNEKLFFGSGTQLSVL.

This clone was recorded only once. This rearrangement joins TRBV5-6 to TRBJ1-5, with TRBD1 as a possible D gene (6 bases). Germline lookup yields CDR1 SGHDT and CDR2 YYEEEE. The V end lost 0 bases, the J end lost 3 bases, and 13 bases lay between the germline ends. CDR3 length: 16 amino acids. The CDR3 region has the DNA TGTGCCAGCAGCTTGGCGGGACATGGGGACAATCAGCCCCAGCATTTT. Translation: CASSLAGHGDNQPQHF.

The V call is TRBV29-1, the J call TRBJ2-7; D might be TRBD1 (6 bases). The CDR3 covers 11 residues. The germline V gene has CDR1 SQVTM and CDR2 ANQGSEA. Between the trimmed V and J ends, which lost 4 bases and 9 bases, there was a span of 13 bases. The CDR3 protein is CSVAGGRGQYF. The CDR3 DNA reads TGCAGCGTTGCTGGGGGCAGGGGGCAGTACTTC.

This chain joins TRBV5-1 and TRBJ2-7; no clear D gene. CDR1 SGHRS and CDR2 YFSETQ come from the germline V gene. The CDR3 is 13 residues long. The germline V and J ends were trimmed by 1 base and 7 bases, with 12 bases remaining between them. CDR3 in amino acids: CASSLLVGDEQYF. Here the CDR3 DNA reads TGCGCCAGCAGCTTGCTCGTCGGAGATGAGCAGTACTTC.

This clone was detected once. The rearrangement uses TRBV6-1 and TRBJ2-7; D gene ambiguous. The CDR3 has 15 residues. Germline CDR1 and CDR2: MNHNS and SASEGT. The germline V and J ends were trimmed by 3 bases and 0 bases, with 12 bases remaining between them. CDR3 loop: CASSEMAEISYEQYF. CDR3 nucleotide sequence: TGTGCCAGCAGTGAGATGGCAGAAATCTCCTACGAGCAGTACTTC.

There are a few counts of this clone. V usage is TRBV19 and J usage is TRBJ2-7, with D hard to call. Trimming pared 5 bases from V and 5 bases from J, leaving 19 bases between. CDR1 is LNHDA, CDR2 SQIVND, per germline (reference sequence). The CDR3 has 15 amino acids. For the CDR3, the DNA is TGTGCCAGTAGTGAGTTCCGGGTCCCCGCCCACGAGCAGTACTTC. Amino acid sequence: CASSEFRVPAHEQYF.

This chain connects TRBV6-1 to TRBJ1-1, with D unresolved. This CDR3 is built from 13 residues. Germline V gives CDR1 MNHNS, CDR2 SASEGT. V was shortened by 7 bases and J by 0 bases, with 9 bases between the two germline ends. DNA of the CDR3: TGTGCCAGCAAGGAGGTTATGAACACTGAAGCTTTCTTT. It is translated as CASKEVMNTEAFF.

V gene TRBV11-1 combines with J gene TRBJ2-5; the D is unclear. Germline CDR1 is SGHAT and CDR2 is FQDESV (reference sequence). Trimming left V 5 bases short and J 5 bases short, with 18 bases between. The CDR3 consists of 15 residues. The CDR3 nucleotides are TGTGCCAGCAGCCAGAGGCGCCAAGTGAGGGAGACCCAGTACTTC. As protein: CASSQRRQVRETQYF.

The J gene is TRBJ2-5, the V gene TRBV2, with 7 bases identical to TRBD2. Germline CDR1 is SNHLY and CDR2 is FYNNEI. J was trimmed by 5 bases and V by 10 bases; bases with no gene match: 10. This CDR3 comprises 13 residues. The DNA for the CDR3 is TGTGCCACTCTTCCCGAGACTAGCGAGACCCAGTACTTC. It specifies CATLPETSETQYF.

Notes on this clone: Mismatch with germline at one junction end may stem from a read error. This chain links TRBV7-7 with TRBJ2-2; a weak D match, TRBD1 (5 bases). The CDR3 is made up of 16 amino acids. Germline loops: CDR1 SSHAT, CDR2 FNYEAQ (reference sequence). The CDR3 spells CASSLFGAAADRELFF. The CDR3 nucleotides read TGTGCTAGCAGCTTATTTGGGGCGGCAGCCGACCGGGAGCTGTTTTTT. The full variable domain, rest sourced from reference TRBV7-7 and TRBJ2-2, is GAGVSQSPRYKVTKRGQDVTLRCDPISSHATLYWYQQALGQGPEFLTYFNYEAQPDKSGLPSDRFSAERPEGSISTLTIQRTEQRDSAMYRCASSLFGAAADRELFFGEGSRLTVL.